The 2 T cell receptor beta chains reported below all come from one sample, sequenced in a study of blood T cell repertoires in COVID-19. The assay was immunoSEQ multiplex PCR, and TCRdb's table has in-frame clones only and misses some. The sample carries approximately 180,000 clones, 85% to 90% recorded once. Sequenced: peripheral blood. These TCRs come from a person aged 65-85 years with COVID-19, enrolled during active disease.

V usage is TRBV6-5 and J usage is TRBJ1-2, with a tentative D call TRBD1 (6 bases). This CDR3 spans 15 amino acids. The germline V gene has CDR1 MNHEY and CDR2 SVGAGI. The V gene lost 7 bases and the J gene lost 0 bases, with 15 bases spanning the gap. CDR3 region: CASTQGLQPNYGYTF. The CDR3 DNA reads as TGTGCCAGCACGCAGGGGCTCCAGCCTAACTATGGCTACACCTTC.

The chain has TRBV5-1 and TRBJ2-1; 10 nucleotides line up with TRBD2. Germline V lookup: CDR1 SGHRS, CDR2 YFSETQ. This CDR3 is 17 amino acids long. V gave up 1 base and J gave up 3 bases; unmatched junction bases: 7. As DNA, the CDR3 is TGCGCCAGCAGCTTGACTAGCGGGAACGGTCTCTACAATGAGCAGTTCTTC. This encodes CASSLTSGNGLYNEQFF.